This is a list of T cell receptor beta chains from one sample in a study of T cells in Graves' hyperthyroidism and ophthalmopathy. TCRdb processed the multiplex PCR reads anew with MiXCR; each CDR3 protein has one entry. This table holds approximately 410,000 distinct CDR3 sequences, around 15% found once. Input material: blood. All receptors come from a man aged 18-30 years with Graves' ophthalmopathy. Each CDR3 is given with its conserved first and last residue. The order of the fields is D gene, J gene, clone size, V gene, CDR3 DNA, CDR3 protein. A D gene is named only where the DNA matches it firmly. Not all rows give a size; the values are once, few, many and, for expanded clones, a class.

D: .
J: TRBJ1-5
size: .
V: TRBV24-1
DNA: TGTGCCACCAGTGATTCTGTTAATCAGCCCCAGCATTTT
CDR3: CATSDSVNQPQHF

D: .
J: TRBJ2-7
size: many
V: TRBV6-5
DNA: TGTGCCAGCAGTTACTCGAGCGCGTCCCCCTACGAGCAGTACTTC
CDR3: CASSYSSASPYEQYF

D: .
J: TRBJ2-3
size: many
V: TRBV29-1
DNA: TGCAGCGTTGGACCCCCCTGGGGGGAATCAGATACGCAGTATTTT
CDR3: CSVGPPWGESDTQYF

D: TRBD1
J: TRBJ1-1
size: few
V: TRBV7-8
DNA: TGTGCCAGCATCAGGTGGACAGGGAACACTGGAGCTTTCTTT
CDR3: CASIRWTGNTGAFF

D: .
J: TRBJ2-7
size: many
V: TRBV29-1
DNA: TGCAGCGTTGGTGAGATCCCCTACGAGCAGTACTTC
CDR3: CSVGEIPYEQYF

D: .
J: TRBJ2-1
size: many
V: TRBV12-3/TRBV12-4
DNA: TGTGCCAGCAATCAAGCGGAGGGGGCTGAGCAGTTCTTC
CDR3: CASNQAEGAEQFF

D: .
J: TRBJ1-4
size: few
V: TRBV6-1
DNA: TGTGCCAGCAGAGAAGGGAGGCATGAAAAACTGTTTTTT
CDR3: CASREGRHEKLFF

D: .
J: TRBJ1-2
size: few
V: TRBV20-1
DNA: TGCAGTGCTAGAGATGGACAGCTAATCTCTAACTATGGCTACACCTTC
CDR3: CSARDGQLISNYGYTF

D: TRBD1
J: TRBJ1-2
size: many
V: TRBV7-9
DNA: TGTGCCAGCAGCCCCCAGGGGACAGGGACGTACTACACCTTC
CDR3: CASSPQGTGTYYTF

D: .
J: TRBJ1-1
size: many
V: TRBV6-1
DNA: TGTGCCAGCAGACCTGAAGGGGGGTTGAACACTGAAGCTTTCTTT
CDR3: CASRPEGGLNTEAFF

D: .
J: TRBJ2-5
size: many
V: TRBV7-2
DNA: TGTGCCAGCAGCCCCCAGCTCGGAGAGACCCAGTACTTC
CDR3: CASSPQLGETQYF

D: .
J: TRBJ1-6
size: many
V: TRBV5-1
DNA: TGCGCCAGCAGCTTGGGTGACGGTAATTCACCCCTCCACTTT
CDR3: CASSLGDGNSPLHF

D: .
J: TRBJ2-7
size: many
V: TRBV3-1
DNA: TGTGCCAGCAGCCAACTCAGGGATTACGAGCAGTACTTC
CDR3: CASSQLRDYEQYF

D: .
J: TRBJ2-1
size: many
V: TRBV7-2
DNA: TGTGCCGGCAGCTTGGGGGCCCAGCTACAGTTCTTC
CDR3: CAGSLGAQLQFF

D: TRBD2
J: TRBJ2-3
size: many
V: TRBV12-3/TRBV12-4
DNA: TGTGCCAGCAGTCCGCGGTTAAGCGGGGGTCACGATACGCAGTATTTT
CDR3: CASSPRLSGGHDTQYF

D: .
J: TRBJ2-5
size: many
V: TRBV7-8
DNA: TGTGCCAGCCGACCCTTACAAGAGACCCAGTACTTC
CDR3: CASRPLQETQYF

D: TRBD1
J: TRBJ2-5
size: .
V: TRBV24-1
DNA: TGTGCCACCAGTGATTTGGGCAGGGGGCGGGAGACCCAGTACTTC
CDR3: CATSDLGRGRETQYF

D: TRBD1
J: TRBJ1-2
size: once
V: TRBV20-1
DNA: TGCAGTGCTACCCAAGCTACAGGGGCCCAATGGGAATATGGCTACACCTTC
CDR3: CSATQATGAQWEYGYTF

D: .
J: TRBJ2-7
size: many
V: TRBV5-1
DNA: TGCGCCAGCAGAGTCGGGGGCTACGAGCAGTACTTC
CDR3: CASRVGGYEQYF

D: TRBD1
J: TRBJ2-2
size: few
V: TRBV7-6
DNA: TGTGCCAGCAGCACCCGGGACAGGCCCACCGGGGAGCTGTTTTTT
CDR3: CASSTRDRPTGELFF

D: TRBD1
J: TRBJ1-5
size: many
V: TRBV12-3/TRBV12-4
DNA: TGTGCCAGCAGTTTAGAGGGGACAGGGGGCTTCAGCAATCAGCCCCAGCATTTT
CDR3: CASSLEGTGGFSNQPQHF

D: .
J: TRBJ2-2
size: many
V: TRBV3-1
DNA: TGTGCCAGCAGCCAACGTGCGGGGAGGTCCTACGGGGAGCTGTTTTTT
CDR3: CASSQRAGRSYGELFF

D: .
J: TRBJ2-7
size: many
V: TRBV4-1
DNA: TGCGCCAGCAGCTTCGGGGCCGGGCTCCCCTACGAGCAGTACTTC
CDR3: CASSFGAGLPYEQYF

D: TRBD2
J: TRBJ2-1
size: many
V: TRBV6-5
DNA: TGTGCCAGCAGTTACTCGACGGGACTAGCGGGTGGCAATGAGCAGTTCTTC
CDR3: CASSYSTGLAGGNEQFF

D: TRBD1
J: TRBJ1-1
size: many
V: TRBV27
DNA: TGTGCCAGCATGCGGACAGGGAACACTGAAGCTTTCTTT
CDR3: CASMRTGNTEAFF

D: .
J: TRBJ2-7
size: few
V: TRBV19
DNA: TGTGCCAGTAGTATAGGAGGGGACATCATCTACGAGCAGTACTTC
CDR3: CASSIGGDIIYEQYF

D: .
J: TRBJ1-1
size: few
V: TRBV6-1
DNA: TGTGCCAGCAGCCCAGCGCCGACAGGTGAAGCTTTCTTT
CDR3: CASSPAPTGEAFF

D: .
J: TRBJ1-1
size: many
V: TRBV6-2/TRBV6-3
DNA: TGTGCCAGCGGGGATCCGAACACTGAAGCTTTCTTT
CDR3: CASGDPNTEAFF

D: .
J: TRBJ1-5
size: .
V: TRBV19
DNA: TGTGCCAGTAGTATTCGGAATCAGCCCCAGCATTTT
CDR3: CASSIRNQPQHF

D: .
J: TRBJ2-2
size: .
V: TRBV5-4
DNA: TGTGCCAGCAGCCCCCTGGGGACGACGAACACCGGGGAGCTGTTTTTT
CDR3: CASSPLGTTNTGELFF

D: .
J: TRBJ2-1
size: many
V: TRBV30
DNA: TGTGCCTGGAGTGTTACCCAGCATGAGCAGTTCTTC
CDR3: CAWSVTQHEQFF